This T cell receptor beta chain emerged from a study of blood T cell repertoires in COVID-19. Study at large: Acute and convalescent COVID-19 specimens originated in the United States, Italy and Spain. PBMCs, B-cell-depleted T cells, or T cells provided the cDNA or gDNA that made up the material.

The CDR3 runs 17 residues. Germline CDR1 is LNHDA and CDR2 is SQIVND (reference sequence). Trimming cost V 7 bases and J 2 bases; bases outside gene matches: 15. Authors' methods: Using reference gene primer amplification, nucleated cell counts were estimated. Produced via immunoSEQ multiplex PCR; TCRdb's table is partial and in-frame only. V and J calls plus clone size are reproduced from that table; the DNA served to infer D and trimming. The repertoire holds 150,000 to 200,000 clones, with approximately 87% as singletons. The sequenced sample consisted of peripheral blood. The V call is TRBV19, the J call TRBJ1-2, with 8 bases lining up with TRBD1. The sequence was collected from a man aged 65 to 85 with active or convalescent COVID-19. The CDR3 spells CASTRSEAGGENYGYTF. The CDR3 DNA reads TGTGCCAGTACCCGCTCTGAGGCAGGGGGCGAGAACTATGGCTACACCTTC. The variable domain in full, completed from reference TRBV19 and TRBJ1-2, reads DGGITQSPKYLFRKEGQNVTLSCEQNLNHDAMYWYRQDPGQGLRLIYYSQIVNDFQKGDIAEGYSVSREKKESFPLTVTSAQKNPTAFYLCASTRSEAGGENYGYTFGSGTRLTVV.